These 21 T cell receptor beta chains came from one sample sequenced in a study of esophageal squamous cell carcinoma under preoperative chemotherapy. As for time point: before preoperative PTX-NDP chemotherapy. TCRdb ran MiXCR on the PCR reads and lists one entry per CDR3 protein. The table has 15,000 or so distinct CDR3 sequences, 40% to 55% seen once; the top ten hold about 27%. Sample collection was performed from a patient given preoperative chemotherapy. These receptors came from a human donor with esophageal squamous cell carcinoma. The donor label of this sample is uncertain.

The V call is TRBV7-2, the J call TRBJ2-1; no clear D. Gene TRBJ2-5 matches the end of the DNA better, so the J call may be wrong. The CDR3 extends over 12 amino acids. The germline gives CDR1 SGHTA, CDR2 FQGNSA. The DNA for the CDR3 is TGTGCCAGCAGCGCCACGTTGGGGACCCAGTACTTC. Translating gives CASSATLGTQYF.

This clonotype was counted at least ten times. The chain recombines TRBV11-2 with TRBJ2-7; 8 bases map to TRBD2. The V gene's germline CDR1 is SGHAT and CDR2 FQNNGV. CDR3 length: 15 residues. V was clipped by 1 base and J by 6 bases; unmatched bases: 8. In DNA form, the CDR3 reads TGTGCCAGCAGCTTAGGGCCAGTCGCGGGGGGCGAGCAGTACTTC. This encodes CASSLGPVAGGEQYF.

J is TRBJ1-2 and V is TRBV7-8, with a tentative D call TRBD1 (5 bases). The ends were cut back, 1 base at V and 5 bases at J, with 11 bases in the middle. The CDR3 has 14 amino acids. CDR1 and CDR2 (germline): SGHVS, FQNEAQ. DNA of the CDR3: TGTGCCAGCAGCTTAGTTACCGGGACTTATGGCTACACCTTC. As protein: CASSLVTGTYGYTF.

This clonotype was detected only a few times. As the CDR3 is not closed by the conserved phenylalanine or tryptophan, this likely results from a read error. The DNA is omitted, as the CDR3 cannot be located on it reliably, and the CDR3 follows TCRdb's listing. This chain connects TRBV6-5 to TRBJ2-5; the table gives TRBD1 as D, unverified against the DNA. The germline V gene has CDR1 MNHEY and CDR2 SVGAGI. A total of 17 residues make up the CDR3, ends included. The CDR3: CASSYSRGGAGQATQLS.

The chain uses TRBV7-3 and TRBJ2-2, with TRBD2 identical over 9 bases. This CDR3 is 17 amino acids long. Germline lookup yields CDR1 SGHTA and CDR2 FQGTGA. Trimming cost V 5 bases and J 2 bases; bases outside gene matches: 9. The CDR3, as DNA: TGTGCCAGCAGCCAAGCACTAGCGGGTCTAAACACCGGGGAGCTGTTTTTT. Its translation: CASSQALAGLNTGELFF.

DNA of the CDR3: TGTGCCAGCAGCTTAGAACCTAGTAACAATGAGCAGTTCTTC. It encodes CASSLEPSNNEQFF. The chain links TRBV7-2 to TRBJ2-1; D is uncertain. V lost 1 base and J lost 5, with 9 bases in between. This CDR3 comprises 14 residues. Germline loops: CDR1 SGHTA, CDR2 FQGNSA.

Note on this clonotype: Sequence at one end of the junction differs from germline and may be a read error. DNA of the CDR3: TGTGCCAGCAGCTTAATGGCACTAGCGGAGACCCTGTACTTC. It codes for CASSLMALAETLYF. The J gene is TRBJ2-5, the V gene TRBV7-9; 8 bases agree with TRBD2. Germline lookup yields CDR1 SEHNR and CDR2 FQNEAQ (reference sequence). The CDR3 sequence is 14 residues long. Complete variable domain (other parts from reference TRBV7-9 and TRBJ2-5): DTGVSQNPRHKITKRGQNVTFRCDPISEHNRLYWYRQTLGQGPEFLTYFQNEAQLEKSRLLSDRFSAERPKGSFSTLEIQRTEQGDSAMYLCASSLMALAETLYFGPGTRLLVL.

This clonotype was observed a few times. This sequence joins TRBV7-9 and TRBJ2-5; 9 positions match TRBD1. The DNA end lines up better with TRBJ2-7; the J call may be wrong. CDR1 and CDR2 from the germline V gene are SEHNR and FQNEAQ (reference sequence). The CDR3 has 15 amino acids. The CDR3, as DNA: TGTGCCAGCAGCTACCGGGACAGGGAGAGTTACGAGCAGTACTTC. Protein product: CASSYRDRESYEQYF.

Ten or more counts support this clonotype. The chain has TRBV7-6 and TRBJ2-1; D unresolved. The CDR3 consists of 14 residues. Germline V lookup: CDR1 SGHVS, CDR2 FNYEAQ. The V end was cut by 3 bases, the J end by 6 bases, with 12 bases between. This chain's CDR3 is CASSFSIERNEQFF. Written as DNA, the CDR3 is TGTGCCAGCAGCTTTTCAATCGAGCGCAATGAGCAGTTCTTC.

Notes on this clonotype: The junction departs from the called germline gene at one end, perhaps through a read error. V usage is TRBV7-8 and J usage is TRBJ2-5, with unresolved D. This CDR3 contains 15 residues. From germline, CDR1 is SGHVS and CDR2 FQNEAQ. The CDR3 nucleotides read TGTGCCAGCGGGTTCGCCGGCCGTGACGCAGAGACGCAGTATTTC. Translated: CASGFAGRDAETQYF.

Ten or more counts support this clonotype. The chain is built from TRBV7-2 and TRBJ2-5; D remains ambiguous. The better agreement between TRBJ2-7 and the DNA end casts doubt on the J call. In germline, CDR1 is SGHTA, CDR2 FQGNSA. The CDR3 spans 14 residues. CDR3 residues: CASSLGVGRDEQYF. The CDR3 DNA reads TGTGCCAGCAGCTTAGGGGTGGGTCGGGACGAGCAGTACTTC.

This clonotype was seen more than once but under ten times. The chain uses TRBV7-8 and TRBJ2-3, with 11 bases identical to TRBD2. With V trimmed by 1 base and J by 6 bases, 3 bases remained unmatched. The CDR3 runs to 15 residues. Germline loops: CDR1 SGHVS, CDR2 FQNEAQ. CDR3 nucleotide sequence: TGTGCCAGCAGCTTAGGTAGCGGGAGGGCCGATACGCAGTATTTT. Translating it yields CASSLGSGRADTQYF.

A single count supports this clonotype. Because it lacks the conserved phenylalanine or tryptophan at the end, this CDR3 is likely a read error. The CDR3 spells CASSLEGGETQYS. CDR3 in DNA: TGTGCCAGCAGTTTAGAAGGCGGGGAGACCCAGTACTCC. The V call is TRBV12-3 or TRBV12-4, the J call TRBJ2-5; TRBD2 is a possible D gene (5 bases). V lost 1 base and J lost 5, with 8 bases in between. The CDR3 spans 13 residues.

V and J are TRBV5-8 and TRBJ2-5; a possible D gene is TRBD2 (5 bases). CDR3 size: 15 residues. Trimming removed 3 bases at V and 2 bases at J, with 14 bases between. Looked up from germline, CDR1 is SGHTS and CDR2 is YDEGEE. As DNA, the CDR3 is TGTGCCAGCAGCTCACCGGAGGCACTTCAAGAGACCCAGTACTTC. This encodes CASSSPEALQETQYF.

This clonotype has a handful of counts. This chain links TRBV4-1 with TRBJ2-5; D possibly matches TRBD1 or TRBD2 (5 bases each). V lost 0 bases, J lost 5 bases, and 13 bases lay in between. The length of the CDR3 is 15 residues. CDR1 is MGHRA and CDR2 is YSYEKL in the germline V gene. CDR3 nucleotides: TGCGCCAGCAGCCAAGACGGGGCTAGAGGGGAGACCCAGTACTTC. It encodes CASSQDGARGETQYF.

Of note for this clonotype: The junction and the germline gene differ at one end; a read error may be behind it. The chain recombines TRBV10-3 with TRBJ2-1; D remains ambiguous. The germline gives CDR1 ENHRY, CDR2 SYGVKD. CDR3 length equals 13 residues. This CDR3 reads CASSEYRLAEQFF. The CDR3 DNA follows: TGTGCCAGCAGTGAGTACCGACTCGCTGAGCAGTTCTTC.

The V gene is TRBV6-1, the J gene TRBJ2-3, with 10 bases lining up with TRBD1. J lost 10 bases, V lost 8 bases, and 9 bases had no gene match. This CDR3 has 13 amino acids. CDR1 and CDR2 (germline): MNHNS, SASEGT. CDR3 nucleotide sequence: TGTGCCAGCCGGGGGCTAGGGACAGGGGCGCAGTATTTT. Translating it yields CASRGLGTGAQYF.

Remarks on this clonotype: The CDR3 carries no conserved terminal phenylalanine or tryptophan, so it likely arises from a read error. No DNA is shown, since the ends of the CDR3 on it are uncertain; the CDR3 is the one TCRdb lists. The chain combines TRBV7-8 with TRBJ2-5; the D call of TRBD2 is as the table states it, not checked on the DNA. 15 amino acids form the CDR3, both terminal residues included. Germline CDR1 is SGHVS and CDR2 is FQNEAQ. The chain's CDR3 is CASSLTSGYPKTQLS.

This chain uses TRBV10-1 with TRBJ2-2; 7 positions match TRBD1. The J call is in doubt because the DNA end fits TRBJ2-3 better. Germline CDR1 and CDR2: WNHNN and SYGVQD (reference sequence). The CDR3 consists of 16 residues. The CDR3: CASSMTGPRSTGAQYF. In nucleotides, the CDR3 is TGCGCCAGCAGCATGACAGGGCCCCGGAGCACCGGGGCGCAGTATTTT.

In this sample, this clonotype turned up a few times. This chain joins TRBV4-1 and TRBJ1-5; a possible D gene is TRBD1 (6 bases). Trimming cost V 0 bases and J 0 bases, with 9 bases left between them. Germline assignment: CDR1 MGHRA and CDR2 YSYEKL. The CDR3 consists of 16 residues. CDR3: CASSQEGGHSNQPQHF. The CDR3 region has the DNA TGCGCCAGCAGCCAAGAAGGGGGGCATAGCAATCAGCCCCAGCATTTT.

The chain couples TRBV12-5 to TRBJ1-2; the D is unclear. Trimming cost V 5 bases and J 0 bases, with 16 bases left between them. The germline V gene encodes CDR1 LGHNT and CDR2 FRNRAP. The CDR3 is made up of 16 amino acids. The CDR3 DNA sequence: TGTGCTAGTGGTACCCTAGGCAGCAACACTAACTATGGCTACACCTTC. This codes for CASGTLGSNTNYGYTF.